The rows below give T cell receptor beta chains drawn from one sample of a study of blood T cell repertoires in COVID-19. Profiled with immunoSEQ multiplex PCR; TCRdb holds only in-frame clones, not every one. This sample has 140,000 to 150,000 clones; approximately 80% occur once, and the top ten carry approximately 40%. Input material: peripheral blood. All receptors come from a human donor in a cohort sampled during active COVID-19. CDR3s include the opening cysteine and the closing phenylalanine or tryptophan. A D gene is named only where the DNA matches it firmly. Some rows have no size entry. The others give once, few or many, or a class for an expanded clone.

size,length,D,V,J,DNA,CDR3
.,15,TRBD1,TRBV20-1,TRBJ2-7,TGCAGTGCTAGTCCCGCCGGGACAGGGACCTACGAGCAGTACTTC,CSASPAGTGTYEQYF
.,13,TRBD1,TRBV2,TRBJ1-1,TGTGCCAGCACCGCGACAGGGGGTTCTGAAGCTTTCTTT,CASTATGGSEAFF
.,13,.,TRBV25-1,TRBJ2-3,TGTGCCAGCAGTGAAGGAGGCCGGGGTACGCAGTATTTT,CASSEGGRGTQYF
few,15,TRBD1,TRBV19,TRBJ1-5,TGTGCCAGTAGTACGACAGGGGAATTCGATCAGCCCCAGCATTTT,CASSTTGEFDQPQHF
.,14,TRBD1,TRBV10-3,TRBJ1-2,TGTGCCATCAGCGATACAGGGGGACTTGGGGGCTACACCTTC,CAISDTGGLGGYTF
.,15,.,TRBV19,TRBJ2-1,TGTGCCAGTAGCCCGGACGGGAGCTCCTACAATGAGCAGTTCTTC,CASSPDGSSYNEQFF
.,15,TRBD1,TRBV7-2,TRBJ1-6,TGTGCCAGCAGCACCGTACAGGGGGACGTTTCACCCCTCCACTTT,CASSTVQGDVSPLHF
.,13,TRBD1,TRBV6-6,TRBJ2-5,TGTGCCAGCAGGACGACAGGGTTTGGGATCCAGTACTTC,CASRTTGFGIQYF
.,16,.,TRBV3-1/TRBV3-2,TRBJ1-5,TGTGCCAGCAGCCAAGCTGGTGGGGCTGGCAATCAGCCCCAGCATTTT,CASSQAGGAGNQPQHF
.,17,.,TRBV6-2/TRBV6-3,TRBJ2-2,TGTGCCAGCAGTGCCCGCCCCGGCCCCCGCGGGACCGGGGAGCTGTTTTTT,CASSARPGPRGTGELFF
.,15,TRBD1,TRBV14,TRBJ1-1,TGTGCCAGCAGCCCTGGCAGGGGGCGGGGGACTGAAGCTTTCTTT,CASSPGRGRGTEAFF
.,15,.,TRBV11-3,TRBJ2-7,TGTGCCAGCAGCTTAGATGGGCAGGGTTCGTACGAGCAGTACTTC,CASSLDGQGSYEQYF
.,13,.,TRBV11-3,TRBJ2-5,TGTGCCAGCAGCTTAGCCGGAGCAGAGACCCAGTACTTC,CASSLAGAETQYF
.,16,TRBD1,TRBV7-8,TRBJ1-5,TGTGCCAGCAGCTCGGACAGGGGACTTAGCAATCAGCCCCAGCATTTT,CASSSDRGLSNQPQHF
once,15,.,TRBV16,TRBJ2-6,TGTGCCAGCAGCCAACAGGCAGCTGGGGCCAACGTCCTGACTTTC,CASSQQAAGANVLTF
.,16,TRBD1,TRBV4-1,TRBJ2-1,TGCGCCAGCAGCCAAGTGCCGGACAGGGACTACAATGAGCAGTTCTTC,CASSQVPDRDYNEQFF
.,15,.,TRBV15,TRBJ1-2,TGTGCCACCAGCAGAGGAGAGGGAAGACTTTATGGCTACACCTTC,CATSRGEGRLYGYTF